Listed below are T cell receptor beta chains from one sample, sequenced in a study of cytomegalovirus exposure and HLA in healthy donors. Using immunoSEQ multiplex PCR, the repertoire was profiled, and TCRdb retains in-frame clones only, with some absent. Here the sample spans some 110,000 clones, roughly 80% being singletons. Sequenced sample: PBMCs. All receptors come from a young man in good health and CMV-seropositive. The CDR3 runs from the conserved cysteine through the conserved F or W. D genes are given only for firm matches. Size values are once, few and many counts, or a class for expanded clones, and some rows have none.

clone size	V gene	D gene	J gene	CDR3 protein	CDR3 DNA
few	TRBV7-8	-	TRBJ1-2	CASSLASDYGYTF	TGTGCCAGCAGCTTAGCGTCGGACTATGGCTACACCTTC
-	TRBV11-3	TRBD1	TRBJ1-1	CASSRSGQRTFF	TGTGCCAGCAGCCGTTCGGGACAGCGAACTTTCTTT
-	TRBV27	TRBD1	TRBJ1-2	CASSLYRGDGYTF	TGTGCCAGCAGTTTATACAGGGGGGACGGCTACACCTTC
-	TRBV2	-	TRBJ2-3	CASSFIEDTQYF	TGTGCCAGCAGTTTCATCGAGGATACGCAGTATTTT
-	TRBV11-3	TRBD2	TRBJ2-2	CASSLGDYTLSPNTGELFF	TGTGCCAGCAGCTTAGGGGACTACACTCTATCCCCAAACACCGGGGAGCTGTTTTTT
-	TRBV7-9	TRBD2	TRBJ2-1	CASRPTSGLDNEQFF	TGTGCCAGCAGACCGACTAGCGGGTTAGACAATGAGCAGTTCTTC
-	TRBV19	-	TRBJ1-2	CASSISGAEGHLNGYTF	TGTGCCAGTAGTATTTCAGGCGCGGAGGGGCATCTTAATGGCTACACCTTC
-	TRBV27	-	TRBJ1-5	CASSLGSHQPQHF	TGTGCCAGCAGTTTAGGCAGTCATCAGCCCCAGCATTTT
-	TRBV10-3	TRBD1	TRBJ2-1	CAMGQDTYNEQFF	TGTGCCATGGGACAGGATACCTACAATGAGCAGTTCTTC
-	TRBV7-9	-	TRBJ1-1	CASSLTDSYTEAFF	TGTGCCAGCAGCCTAACAGATTCCTACACTGAAGCTTTCTTT
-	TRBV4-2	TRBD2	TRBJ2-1	CASSQEASGVYNEQFF	TGTGCCAGCAGCCAAGAAGCTAGCGGGGTTTACAATGAGCAGTTCTTC
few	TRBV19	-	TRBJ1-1	CASSLETRGLLNTEAFF	TGTGCCAGTAGTCTCGAGACACGAGGGTTGTTGAACACTGAAGCTTTCTTT